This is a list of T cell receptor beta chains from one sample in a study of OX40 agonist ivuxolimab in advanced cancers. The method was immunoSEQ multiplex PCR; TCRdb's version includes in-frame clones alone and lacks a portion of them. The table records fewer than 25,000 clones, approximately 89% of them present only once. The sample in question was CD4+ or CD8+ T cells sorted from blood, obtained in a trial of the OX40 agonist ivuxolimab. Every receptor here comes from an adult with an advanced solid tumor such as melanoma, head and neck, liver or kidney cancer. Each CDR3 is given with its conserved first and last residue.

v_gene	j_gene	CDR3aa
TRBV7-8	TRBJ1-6	CASSLAGRGGRNSPLHF
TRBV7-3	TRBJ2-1	CASSLLGQGYNEQFF
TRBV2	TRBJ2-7	CASRGRQGKQYF
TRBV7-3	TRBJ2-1	CASSQRGPPGTSAHNEQFF
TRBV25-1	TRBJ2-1	CASREGLARGGEQFF
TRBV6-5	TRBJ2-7	CASTQGMRGEQYF
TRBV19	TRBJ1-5	CASSMTGLSNQPQHF
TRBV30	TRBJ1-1	CAWSVPGLRGAFF
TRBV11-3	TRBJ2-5	CASSSGTGRETQYF
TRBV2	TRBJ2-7	CASKTRGGGSSYEQYF
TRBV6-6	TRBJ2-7	CASSSGQGRRYEQYF
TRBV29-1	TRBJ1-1	CSAPAMNTEAFF
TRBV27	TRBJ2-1	CASNPGLAGTYLSYNEQFF
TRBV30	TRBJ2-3	CAWTGLAGGRTDTQYF
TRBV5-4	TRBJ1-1	CASSFTGTDGRAFF
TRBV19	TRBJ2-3	CASSIGRGGYDTQYF
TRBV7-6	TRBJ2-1	CASSLSHGGHNEQFF
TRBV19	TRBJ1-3	CASSMLVSGNTIYF
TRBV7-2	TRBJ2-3	CASSFGGTGTQYF
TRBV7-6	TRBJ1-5	CASSPGGSSNQPQHF
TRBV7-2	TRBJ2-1	CASSLILGYNEQFF
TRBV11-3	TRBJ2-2	CASSAGTPGGELFF
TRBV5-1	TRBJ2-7	CASSLAEFYEQYF
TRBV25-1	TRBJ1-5	CASSGYLTDQPQHF
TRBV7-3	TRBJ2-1	CASSLNSYNEQFF
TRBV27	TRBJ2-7	CASMGGASYEQYF
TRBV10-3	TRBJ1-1	CATSLLTGGFGGGAEAFF
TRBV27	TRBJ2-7	CASSPMPGLSYEQYF
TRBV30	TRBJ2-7	CACRDNSYEQYF
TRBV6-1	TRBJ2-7	CASSDPSTLEQYF
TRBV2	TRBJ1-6	CASSGERGAGSPLHF